Listed below are T cell receptor beta chains from one sample, sequenced in a study of blood T cell repertoires in COVID-19. The method was immunoSEQ multiplex PCR; TCRdb's version includes in-frame clones alone and lacks a portion of them. The sample carries about 170,000 clones, around 82% recorded once. Material for sequencing was peripheral blood. Source of these receptors: a man in his 60s who had recovered from COVID-19. The CDR3 runs from the conserved cysteine through the conserved F or W. The order of the fields is V gene, clone size, J gene, D gene, CDR3 DNA, CDR3 protein. D genes are given only for firm matches. Only some rows state a clone size, as once, few, many or a class for expanded clones.

>TRBV6-5|.|TRBJ2-3|.
TGTGCCAGCAGTTCAGGGAGCACAGATACGCAGTATTTT
CASSSGSTDTQYF
>TRBV5-1|.|TRBJ1-1|TRBD1
TGCGCCAGCAGCGGGGACAGGGGTGTTGAAGCTTTCTTT
CASSGDRGVEAFF
>TRBV7-2|.|TRBJ1-5|.
TGTGCCAGCAGCTTAGTCTCAGGGGTTGGCAATCAGCCCCAGCATTTT
CASSLVSGVGNQPQHF
>TRBV7-2|.|TRBJ1-3|.
TGTGCCAGCAGCTCTCGGGGAAACTCTGGAAACACCATATATTTT
CASSSRGNSGNTIYF
>TRBV6-1|.|TRBJ2-4|.
TGTGCCAGCAGTGAAGGGGGGGGCGCGAACATTCAGTACTTC
CASSEGGGANIQYF
>TRBV4-2|.|TRBJ2-2|.
TGTGCCAGCAGCCACGATAGCCGCCCCCGGGAGCTGTTTTTT
CASSHDSRPRELFF
>TRBV27|.|TRBJ2-3|TRBD1
TGTGCCAGCAGAAGACAGGGTGGGACAGATACGCAGTATTTT
CASRRQGGTDTQYF
>TRBV11-2|.|TRBJ2-4|.
TGTGCCAGCAGCTCCGGCTACAGTCAGTACTTC
CASSSGYSQYF
>TRBV11-3|once|TRBJ1-5|.
TGTGCCAGCAGCTTAGAAATGCTCACAGGACCCAATCAGCCCCAGCATTTT
CASSLEMLTGPNQPQHF
>TRBV6-5|.|TRBJ1-1|.
TGTGCCAGCAGCACATCAGGGGCTGGGAACACTGAAGCTTTCTTT
CASSTSGAGNTEAFF
>TRBV6-5|.|TRBJ2-7|.
TGTGCCAGCAACAGGGATTACGAGCAGTACTTC
CASNRDYEQYF
>TRBV4-3|.|TRBJ1-5|.
TGCGCCAGCAGCCCGTCTTGGCTAGGCAATCAGCCCCAGCATTTT
CASSPSWLGNQPQHF
>TRBV12-3/TRBV12-4|.|TRBJ1-2|.
TGTGCCAGCAGTTCGTCCAACTATGGCTACACCTTC
CASSSSNYGYTF
>TRBV7-9|.|TRBJ2-5|.
TGTGCCAGCAGCTTAGGTCCCTCGTCAGGGGACCAAGAGACCCAGTACTTC
CASSLGPSSGDQETQYF
>TRBV6-4|.|TRBJ2-1|TRBD2
TGTGCCAGCAGTCCCTTCGGACTAGCGGTAATCGGCAATGAGCAGTTCTTC
CASSPFGLAVIGNEQFF
>TRBV15|.|TRBJ1-2|TRBD1
TGTGCCACCAGCAGGAGGACAGGGCCGTTCTATGGCTACACCTTC
CATSRRTGPFYGYTF
>TRBV7-6|few|TRBJ2-1|.
TGTGCCAGCAGCTTACCCCAACAGGGCCAGATCTTC
CASSLPQQGQIF
>TRBV5-1|.|TRBJ2-7|TRBD1
TGCGCCAGCAGCCAGGACAGGTCACTCTACGAGCAGTACTTC
CASSQDRSLYEQYF
>TRBV6-5|.|TRBJ1-4|.
TGTGCCAGCAGTTACTCGAGGCCGGGTAATAATGAAAAACTGTTTTTT
CASSYSRPGNNEKLFF
>TRBV29-1|.|TRBJ1-4|.
TGCAGCGTTGAAAGGGGTCCTAATGAAAAACTGTTTTTT
CSVERGPNEKLFF
>TRBV7-9|.|TRBJ1-3|.
TGTGCCAGCAGCTTAGCCGTCAGGGCTGGAAACACCATATATTTT
CASSLAVRAGNTIYF
>TRBV29-1|.|TRBJ2-5|TRBD1
TGCAGCGGACAAGGGACAGGTCAAGAGACCCAGTACTTC
CSGQGTGQETQYF
>TRBV4-2|once|TRBJ1-6|TRBD1
TGTGCCAGCAGCCAAAACCGGGACAGGGGGCGAGGAGAAAGCTCCTATAATTCACCCCTCCACTTT
CASSQNRDRGRGESSYNSPLHF
>TRBV11-2|.|TRBJ1-2|.
TGTGCCAGCAGCCGGAGGGGCCACTATGGCTACACCTTC
CASSRRGHYGYTF
>TRBV6-2/TRBV6-3|.|TRBJ2-2|.
TGTGCCAGCAGTTACGACAGACCTTACCGCGCGAACACCGGGGAGCTGTTTTTT
CASSYDRPYRANTGELFF
>TRBV7-9|.|TRBJ2-3|TRBD1
TGTGCCAGCAGCTTTGGACAGGGTCGCGCAGATACGCAGTATTTT
CASSFGQGRADTQYF
>TRBV2|.|TRBJ1-6|TRBD1
TGTGCCAGCCTTGGTACAGGGGGCAGTTCACCCCTCCACTTT
CASLGTGGSSPLHF
>TRBV7-3|once|TRBJ2-5|TRBD2
TGTGCCAGCAGCTTAACGTTAAGCGGGAGGGAGACCCAGTACTTC
CASSLTLSGRETQYF
>TRBV12-3/TRBV12-4|.|TRBJ2-5|.
TGTGCCAGCAGTTTGAGGGAGACCCAGTACTTC
CASSLRETQYF
>TRBV7-2|few|TRBJ2-2|.
TGTGCCAGCAGCTTCCTATTGCGGAGGAACACCGGGGAGCTGTTTTTT
CASSFLLRRNTGELFF
>TRBV7-8|.|TRBJ1-1|.
TGTGCCAGCAGCTTAGCGGAGTCAGCTTATGAAGCTTTCTTT
CASSLAESAYEAFF
>TRBV13|.|TRBJ1-2|.
TGTGCCAGCAGCTTAATTGGTCAGGGCCATGGCTACACCTTC
CASSLIGQGHGYTF
>TRBV7-2|.|TRBJ2-7|TRBD1
TGTGCCAGCAGCTTGGGACAGATTAGGGACGAGCAGTACTTC
CASSLGQIRDEQYF
>TRBV6-5|.|TRBJ2-3|TRBD1
TGTGCCAGCTTCAAGGACAGGGCAGATACGCAGTATTTT
CASFKDRADTQYF
>TRBV27|.|TRBJ1-3|.
TGTGCCACTAGTGGGGCATTGACTGGAAACACCATATATTTT
CATSGALTGNTIYF
>TRBV19|once|TRBJ1-1|.
TGTGCCAGTAGTCGACAGATGAACACTGAAGCTTTCTTT
CASSRQMNTEAFF
>TRBV9|.|TRBJ2-7|TRBD2
TGTGCCAGCAGCGTAGGACTAGCGGGGGGCTCGTGGGACAACGAGCAGTACTTC
CASSVGLAGGSWDNEQYF
>TRBV6-1|.|TRBJ2-5|TRBD2
TGTGCCAGCAGTGAAGAGGGACTAGGACTTCAAGAGACCCAGTACTTC
CASSEEGLGLQETQYF
>TRBV13|once|TRBJ1-1|TRBD1
TGTGCCAGCAGCTTGGACAGGGGGCCGAACACTGAAGCTTTCTTT
CASSLDRGPNTEAFF
>TRBV30|.|TRBJ2-3|.
TGTGCCTTGAGTGGGGGGAGGAGCACAGATACGCAGTATTTT
CALSGGRSTDTQYF
>TRBV5-1|.|TRBJ2-1|TRBD2
TGCGCCAGCAGCTACCTTCTAGCGGGGGGCGGAAATGAGCAGTTCTTC
CASSYLLAGGGNEQFF
>TRBV15|.|TRBJ1-3|TRBD1
TGTGCCACCAGCAGGTACAGGGGATCTGGAAACACCATATATTTT
CATSRYRGSGNTIYF